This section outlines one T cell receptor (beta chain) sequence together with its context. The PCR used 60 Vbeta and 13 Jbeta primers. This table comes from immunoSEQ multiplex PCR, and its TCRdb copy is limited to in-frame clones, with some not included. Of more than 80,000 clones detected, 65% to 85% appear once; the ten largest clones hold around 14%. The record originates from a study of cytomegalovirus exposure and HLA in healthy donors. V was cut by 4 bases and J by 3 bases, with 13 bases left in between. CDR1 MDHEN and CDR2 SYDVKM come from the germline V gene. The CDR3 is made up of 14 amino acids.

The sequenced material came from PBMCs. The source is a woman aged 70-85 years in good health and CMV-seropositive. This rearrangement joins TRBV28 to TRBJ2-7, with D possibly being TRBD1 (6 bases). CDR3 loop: CASSSGTFGYEQYF. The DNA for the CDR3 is TGTGCCAGCAGTTCCGGGACATTTGGCTACGAGCAGTACTTC.